The present TCR beta chain was sequenced within a study of Graves' ophthalmopathy and Graves' hyperthyroidism. Study-wide points: Prediction of ophthalmopathy progression reached over 65% sensitivity and 72% to 75% specificity. Detected in blood as well were most expanded thyroid clonotypes with frequency above 0.001.

CDR3 length equals 14 residues. V lost 3 bases and J lost 2; bases outside the gene matches: 4. Germline V gene lookup returns CDR1 DFQATT and CDR2 SNEGSKA (reference sequence). Hyperthyroidism patients were newly diagnosed, under 2 months' duration, aged 18 to 65. Exclusion covered patients with other autoimmune diseases or uncontrolled infections (as well as pregnancy or lactation). This clonotype was found many times. Antigen unknown. Amplification targeted the TCR beta CDR3 regions, with RNA transcripts as the source material. The library came from an HTBI-primed first-round RT-PCR and a second-round multiplex PCR. In TCRdb, the multiplex PCR reads were re-called with MiXCR into one record per CDR3 protein. The profile shows about 550,000 distinct CDR3 sequences, 35% to 45% of them singletons.

The TCR comes from an adult man with Graves' hyperthyroidism. V gene TRBV20-1 combines with J gene TRBJ1-5; TRBD1 aligns across 7 bases. The sample taken for sequencing was peripheral blood or thyroid tissue (not recorded which). CDR3 amino acids: CSASQGVGNQPQHF. The CDR3 DNA reads as TGCAGTGCTAGTCAGGGGGTTGGCAATCAGCCCCAGCATTTT.